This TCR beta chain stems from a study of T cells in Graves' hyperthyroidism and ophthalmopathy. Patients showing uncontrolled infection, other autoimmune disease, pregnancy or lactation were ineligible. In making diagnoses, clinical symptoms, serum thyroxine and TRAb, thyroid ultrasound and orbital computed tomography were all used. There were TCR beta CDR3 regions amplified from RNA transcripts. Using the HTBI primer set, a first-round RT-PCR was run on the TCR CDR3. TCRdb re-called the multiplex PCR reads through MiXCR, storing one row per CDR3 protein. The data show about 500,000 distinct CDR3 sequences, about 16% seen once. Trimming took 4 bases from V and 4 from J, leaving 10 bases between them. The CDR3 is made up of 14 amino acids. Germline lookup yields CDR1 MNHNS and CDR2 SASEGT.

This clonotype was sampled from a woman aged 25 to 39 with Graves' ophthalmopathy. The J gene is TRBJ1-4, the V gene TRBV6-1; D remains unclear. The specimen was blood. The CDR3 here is CASSATGINEKLFF. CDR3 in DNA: TGTGCCAGCAGTGCGACGGGCATTAATGAAAAACTGTTTTTT.